This T cell receptor (beta chain) was found in a study of T cells after yellow fever vaccination. Study-wide background: When fractions had low cell numbers, they were prepared with SMART-Seq v4 Ultra Low Input.

5'RACE template switching produced TCR cDNA carrying a universal primer site and UMIs. TCRdb independently ran MiXCR on the 5' RACE reads; one entry per CDR3 protein. Of approximately 550,000 distinct CDR3 sequences in the sample, 19% are singletons; the top ten hold 14%. V was pared by 6 bases and J by 5 bases, with 4 bases between. Looked up from germline, CDR1 is SQVTM and CDR2 is ANQGSEA. This CDR3 is built from 10 residues. The table lists this clonotype with a few counts. Its antigen is as yet unknown. General study results and limits: Contaminating bulk clonotypes could be abundant in FACS-sorted repertoires. Among all clonotypes, a small share was observed in both CD4 and CD8 compartments.

Sequenced here: PBMCs, sampled 15 days after the yellow fever booster vaccination. The TCR originated in a man aged 30-40 years who received the YFV17D yellow fever vaccine. The rearrangement links TRBV29-1 to TRBJ2-2; D gene ambiguous. CDR3 sequence reads: CSVRTGELFF. In DNA form, the CDR3 reads TGCAGCGTCAGAACCGGGGAGCTGTTTTTT.